This entry describes one T cell receptor (beta chain). In its sample, this clone was seen a few times. The antigen it binds to is not known. No clone much larger than this one lies a single base away; base qualities are absent. The CDR3 goes from the cysteine to the phenylalanine over 14 residues. The sequence is cut down to CDR3 DNA, 42 bases in frame from base 1. Compared with germline, V lacks 4 bases and J lacks 2 bases; bases without a gene match: 5. Reading the germline V gene (reference sequence) gives CDR1 SGHNT and CDR2 YYREEE. Receptor amplification or capture employed the immunoSEQ multiplex PCR assay. For the multiplex PCR, a mixture combining 60 forward primers for TCR Vbeta segments and 13 reverse primers for TCR Jbeta segments was used. The CDR3 region of rearranged TCR beta genes was amplified from genomic DNA by a multiplex PCR assay. The Illumina HiSeq System was used to sequence the amplified TCR beta libraries as 87-base-pair reads. The original methods were these. In a later analysis, approximately 74 million unique TCR beta chains were counted across the 500 to 700 repertoires, and about 10 million of these chains were shared by at least two donors. A nearest-neighbor algorithm error-corrected the raw reads and collapsed the reads into unique sequences, merging closely related sequences to remove PCR and sequencing errors. V, D and J gene segments were assigned by aligning CDR3 sequences to IMGT reference sequences. Each retained sequence needed at least a six-nucleotide match to both a V gene segment and a J gene segment. Rearrangements were called productive when the CDR3 lacked stop codons and stayed in frame with V and J; all others were non-productive. Following IMGT convention, CDR3 was defined as the stretch from the second conserved V-encoded cysteine up to the conserved J-encoded phenylalanine. Sequences without an unambiguous match to a single V gene segment were excluded from the earlier analysis of about 630 of the donors. An earlier analysis of several hundred of the donors called V segments functional above 56.7% productive rearrangements and segregating when the between-donor standard deviation exceeded 5%. To diagnose cytomegalovirus status from the catalog of TCR beta chain sequences, a statistical classification framework was built. In a later analysis, TCR nucleotide sequences were compared against IMGT/GENE-DB human TR gene sequences so that V and J genes could be assigned. In a later analysis, CDR3 sequences and most-parsimonious VDJ recombination scenarios were assigned using the TCRdist pipeline. In a later analysis, every TCR beta chain was defined by the combination of its CDR3 amino acid sequence and its V-gene family, and reads without a unique V-gene family were dropped. A later analysis removed 450 to 600 highly shared, low-generation-probability nucleotide sequences to deal with suspected cross-contamination and a sequencing artifact. In a later analysis, a clonal expansion index for each public chain was calculated from normalized within-repertoire ranks of inferred template counts. Generation probabilities in a later analysis came from a VDJ recombination model fitted to out-of-frame rearrangements, and those results were checked against IGoR. A later analysis scored TCR-TCR, TCR-HLA and TCR-CMV co-occurrence with hypergeometric tests, applying a repertoire-size bias correction to TCR pairs. To estimate false discovery rates, a later analysis permuted the HLA or CMV assignments 20 times. In a later analysis, co-occurring TCRs were grouped using DBSCAN, and TCRdist sequence similarity was added for clustering within HLA-allele-positive subsets. Repertoires with fewer than 30,000 or more than 120,000 public chains were left out of co-occurrence clustering, as were a handful of repertoires with anomalous nucleotide sharing. Entries here come from immuneACCESS through TCRdb and include only in-frame sequences with V and J called. Some clones fail to appear in such tables; in the studies checked, an unresolved V gene covers under half of the shortfall, and the cause of the remainder is unknown. The D gene and trimming were derived from the DNA, and the V and J assignments and clone size from that table. In this sample the table shows roughly 190,000 clones, under 85% of which occur a single time. Jointly, the top ten make up over 3% of the sample.

In total, roughly 670 healthy bone marrow donors made up the cohort. Cohort members were all nominally healthy when sampled, although unrecorded immune exposures were likely present. The donor was CMV seronegative and belonged to the group of over 350 seronegative cohort members. Every donor gave a peripheral blood sample, and the peripheral blood mononuclear cells from that sample were used for TCR beta sequencing. Genomic DNA was extracted from the blood cell samples with the Qiagen DNeasy Blood Extraction Kit. These data come from a study of cytomegalovirus exposure and HLA in healthy donors (dated by TCRdb to the late 2010s). In the study overall: An earlier analysis of 587 of the donors reported approximately 260 Gb of sequence data and 95 million to 120 million unique TCR beta sequences obtained from about 179 million T cells. The study aimed to test whether signatures of past pathogen exposure could be identified by cataloging public T cell receptors. All discovery cohort repertoires had been generated on a single sequencing platform. Besides the first cohort of roughly 660 subjects, a separate validation cohort made up of 120 different subjects was used. Among around 400 genotyped donors of the cohort, an average of approximately 240,000 unique TCR beta nucleotide sequences was sequenced per donor, of which about 18% were non-productive. Using immunosequencing, the study profiled T cell repertoires from about 620 subjects and related those repertoires to cytomegalovirus serostatus. To study patterns of TCR occurrence, a later analysis re-analyzed previously published TCR beta repertoires from 500 to 850 donors and added high-resolution HLA genotyping. In the later analysis, no new phenotypic data were used to find candidate immune exposures; instead, reliance was placed on TCR beta sequences and their occurrence across donors. High-throughput TCR immunosequencing, statistical association of individual TCRs with disease status, and machine learning were combined to predict cytomegalovirus infection status. Among the roughly 400 genotyped donors, about 85% belonged to the genetic ancestry cluster associated with self-reported Caucasian donors. Genome-wide SNP genotypes for about three fifths of the 666 donors were used in a later genetic analysis, which treated that subset as a discovery cohort. The number of donors typed differed by locus, with roughly 620-640 for A, B, C, DRB1 and DQB1, more than 500 for DQA1, under 610 for DPA1, and under 490 for DPB1. An early release covering roughly 640 HLA-typed donors comprised about 300 gigabases of sequencing data and 85 million to 100 million unique TCR sequences. HLA typing covered class I and class II loci at four-digit resolution. Because of strong linkage in the cohort, roughly five DR-DQ haplotypes were treated as single units for association and clustering. Donor age, sex, ethnicity and CMV serostatus were collected together with the repertoire data. An earlier analysis of a few hundred of the donors applied high-throughput TCR beta sequencing to assess whether each TCR beta V gene segment acted as functional or pseudogenic.

Results and caveats for the whole study, not just this receptor: A further reported finding was that TCR beta sequences accurately predicted the HLA-A and HLA-B alleles for most subjects in the first cohort. A few of the identified cytomegalovirus-associated TCR beta chains were confirmed in vitro to be specific for cytomegalovirus antigens. A later analysis found that HLA-associated TCR beta chains were more clonally expanded and had lower generation probabilities than equally common non-associated chains. The earlier analysis of almost 600 of the donors excluded seventeen rarely observed V segments, including chromosome 9 orphons, because counts were too low. An association between a missense DCLRE1C variant and V-gene and J-gene trimming of TCR beta chains was found in a later genetic analysis and replicated in an independent cohort. In an earlier analysis of about 540 of the donors, most TCR beta V segments were observed in productive rearrangements about 87% or about 30% of the time, broadly matching IMGT annotations. Several of the top co-occurrence clusters appeared to be linked to parvovirus B19, influenza, CMV and Epstein-Barr virus, according to a later analysis. The classifier was reported to diagnose cytomegalovirus status with high specificity and sensitivity in both the original cohort and the validation cohort. For the cohort, immune exposure information was limited to CMV serostatus. Some IMGT-functional V segments, including TRBV6-2 and TRBV6-3, could not be distinguished by the 87-base-pair reads and were therefore excluded. According to a later analysis, TCR association rates differed among HLA loci, with DRB1 alleles showing the most associated TCRs and HLA-C alleles showing the fewest. Most CMV-associated TCR beta chains appeared to be HLA-restricted in a later analysis, and the HLA associations seemed to be driven largely by CMV exposure. Linkage disequilibrium might explain the correlated functional status among segregating V segments, but an unknown experimental factor could not be ruled out. According to the authors, the approach could potentially be generalized to other disease states and immunological phenotypes. A group of highly shared sequence variants was considered likely to be a technical artifact of the sequencing pipeline. Assigning TCR associations to individual alleles was difficult when HLA alleles, especially DR and DQ, strongly co-occurred. Compared with the approximately 670-donor mean, donors in an Asian-associated ancestry cluster had fewer N-insertions in productive TCRs, according to a later genetic analysis. A later analysis associated around 16,000 TCR beta sequences with specific HLA alleles at a false discovery rate of 0.05. Only TCR beta chains were sequenced in this cohort, and the absence of alpha or paired-chain data limited detectable features. Because HLA typing was missing for some donors at each locus, association tests included only the typed subset. A total of 164 TCR beta chains were listed by the study as associated with cytomegalovirus. Across donors, most TCR sequences were observed very rarely, whereas some public TCRs were present in many individuals. Presence/absence analyses assumed roughly uniform sequencing depth across donors, an assumption that may not hold.

The rearranged chain carries TRBV5-4 and TRBJ1-1, with 7 bases matching TRBD1. The TCR was taken from a female donor in good health and CMV-seronegative. Sequences were obtained from PBMCs. CDR3 region: CASSGRDRNTEAFF. The bases read TGTGCCAGCAGCGGCCGGGACAGAAACACTGAAGCTTTCTTT.